A selection of T cell receptor beta chains follows, all from one sample in a study of shared clonotypes between healthy human individuals. Sequencing used immunoSEQ multiplex PCR; TCRdb keeps in-frame clones, though not all of them. The sample contains 780,000 or so clones, roughly 72% of which appear only once. Input material: memory CD4+ T cells sorted from blood. Receptor source: a woman aged 30 to 39 in good health. Each CDR3 is given with its conserved first and last residue. The D gene is left open where the match is weak. Part of the rows lack a size; the others show once, few, many or a class for expanded clones.

TRBJ2-7	few	TRBV5-1	-	TGCGCCAGCAGCTCATCCTCGACAGACTACGAGCAGTACTTC	CASSSSSTDYEQYF
TRBJ2-3	-	TRBV2	-	TGTGCCAGCAGTCGGGACGTCCTAAGAACAGATACGCAGTATTTT	CASSRDVLRTDTQYF
TRBJ2-1	-	TRBV18	TRBD1	TGTGCCAGCTCACGGACAGGGGCAGGCTACAATGAGCAGTTCTTC	CASSRTGAGYNEQFF
TRBJ2-5	-	TRBV27	-	TGTGCCAGCAGTTTTGGAAGGGGAGAGACCCAGTACTTC	CASSFGRGETQYF
TRBJ1-3	few	TRBV7-3	-	TGTGCCAGCAGCTTAACCCACGGAAACACCATATATTTT	CASSLTHGNTIYF
TRBJ2-5	-	TRBV11-2	-	TGTGCCAGCCAGGGGGGGCAAGAGACCCAGTACTTC	CASQGGQETQYF
TRBJ1-1	-	TRBV2	-	TGTGCCAGCAGTCTGGGATATATGAACACTGAAGCTTTCTTT	CASSLGYMNTEAFF
TRBJ2-3	once	TRBV28	-	TGTGCCAGCAGTTCGCGGACTTCCCCGGGCACAGATACGCAGTATTTT	CASSSRTSPGTDTQYF
TRBJ2-5	-	TRBV5-1	-	TGCGCCAGCAGCTTGGACAGCCTTCTCAAGACCCAGTACTTC	CASSLDSLLKTQYF
TRBJ2-2	few	TRBV10-3	TRBD2	TGTGCCATCAGTGGGACTAGCGGGGTACTGACCGGGGAGCTGTTTTTT	CAISGTSGVLTGELFF
TRBJ2-3	-	TRBV5-1	TRBD2	TGCGCCAGCAGCTTGGAAGGGAGGGCCGATACAGATACGCAGTATTTT	CASSLEGRADTDTQYF
TRBJ1-2	-	TRBV7-8	TRBD1	TGTGCCAGCAGCGGGAGACAGGGTGGATTCTATGGCTACACCTTC	CASSGRQGGFYGYTF
TRBJ2-1	-	TRBV5-1	TRBD1	TGCGCCAGCAGTCCCGGGACAGGTGGTATCGAGCAGTTCTTC	CASSPGTGGIEQFF
TRBJ2-5	-	TRBV2	-	TGTGCCAGCAGTGGGGGCGGGCGAGAGACCCAGTACTTC	CASSGGGRETQYF
TRBJ1-1	few	TRBV7-2	-	TGTGCCAGCAGCCCCGGGGCAGCCAACACTGAAGCTTTCTTT	CASSPGAANTEAFF
TRBJ2-1	-	TRBV19	TRBD2	TGTGCCAGTAGTATACCCATGAGCGGGAGGGCCCGGGAGCAGTTCTTC	CASSIPMSGRAREQFF
TRBJ2-1	once	TRBV5-1	-	TGCGCCAGCAGCCCTGGACTGGGGATTCTCTACAATGAGCAGTTCTTC	CASSPGLGILYNEQFF
TRBJ1-1	-	TRBV29-1	-	TGCAGCGTTGTGACAGTGAACACTGAAGCTTTCTTT	CSVVTVNTEAFF